This entry features one TCR beta chain sequence. The junction differs from germline at one of its ends, possibly a read error. This sample was taken from a study of blood T cell repertoires in COVID-19. Study at large: The study drew acute and convalescent COVID-19 samples from the United States, Italy and Spain. From T cells, B-cell-depleted T cells, or PBMCs came the material, which was cDNA or gDNA.

As originally analysed: How many nucleated cells were present was estimated from reference gene primer amplification. Repertoires were generated with immunoSEQ multiplex PCR, while TCRdb's copy carries only in-frame clones and drops some. The DNA was the basis for D and trimming; V, J and clone size are from that table. The sample contains nearly 300,000 clones, more than 70% of which appear only once. CDR3 size: 18 residues. From germline, CDR1 is SGHKS and CDR2 YYEKEE (reference sequence). The receptor's source is a woman aged 30 to 39 who had recovered from COVID-19. The rearrangement uses TRBV5-5 and TRBJ2-7; D is possibly TRBD1 (5 bases). Sequencing was performed on peripheral blood. CDR3 amino acids: CASSLVGPGGHLFYEQYF. CDR3 in DNA: TGTGCAAGCAGCTTGGTAGGACCAGGCGGACACCTGTTCTACGAGCAGTACTTC.